The present entry profiles one T cell receptor (beta chain) with its context. This sample is drawn from a study of control samples from healthy donors and cancer patients. The CDR3 has 14 amino acids. The germline V gene encodes CDR1 SNHLY and CDR2 FYNNEI. With 6 bases removed from V and 5 bases from J, the gap between germline ends came to 16 bases. The table came from immunoSEQ multiplex PCR; TCRdb's copy has only in-frame clones and leaves some out. The profile covers 100,000 to 150,000 clones, with just under 95% appearing a single time and approximately 6% taken by the ten largest. Sequencing was done on a sample of blood. The TCR sequence derives from a man aged 18 to 30 in good health. The J gene is TRBJ1-2, the V gene TRBV2; D perhaps matches TRBD1 (5 bases). DNA of the CDR3: TGTGCCAGCAGCGGAGCAGGGAGGAGTTATGGCTACACCTTC. Protein: CASSGAGRSYGYTF.